One sample yielded the 32 T cell receptor beta chains listed below, sequenced in a study of blood T cell repertoires in COVID-19. Here immunoSEQ multiplex PCR was the method, and the copy in TCRdb shows in-frame clones only, minus some. Of under 150,000 clones in the sample, 88% were seen once. The material sequenced was peripheral blood. These TCRs come from a man aged 45 to 65 with active or convalescent COVID-19.

This chain connects TRBV12-3 or TRBV12-4 to TRBJ1-5; no reliable D call. The V and J ends lost 2 bases and 5 bases respectively, with 4 bases between them. The CDR3 spans 12 residues. The CDR3 loop is CASSLTDQPQHF. The CDR3, as DNA: TGTGCCAGCAGTTTAACAGATCAGCCCCAGCATTTT.

The rearrangement links TRBV7-9 to TRBJ1-4; TRBD1 agrees at 9 bases. The CDR3 runs 15 residues. Germline values: CDR1 SEHNR, CDR2 FQNEAQ (reference sequence). J was trimmed by 7 bases and V by 4 bases; bases with no gene match: 7. Here the CDR3 DNA reads TGTGCCAGCAGCTCCCCGACAGGGGGGGGTGAAAAACTGTTTTTT. Residues: CASSSPTGGGEKLFF.

The chain couples TRBV7-2 to TRBJ2-7; the match to TRBD2 covers 14 bases. The CDR3 loop spans 16 amino acids. Germline V CDR1 and CDR2: SGHTA, FQGNSA. The V segment lost 4 bases and the J segment 5 bases; nucleotides outside the gene matches: 7. CDR3 amino acids: CASSSWTSGRSHEQYF. The DNA of the CDR3 is TGTGCCAGCAGCTCGTGGACTAGCGGGAGGAGCCACGAGCAGTACTTC.

The rearrangement uses TRBV20-1 and TRBJ2-5, with D perhaps TRBD2 (5 bases). The CDR3 contains 13 residues. V lost 3 bases, J lost 5 bases, and 13 bases lay in between. CDR1 and CDR2 from the germline V gene are DFQATT and SNEGSKA (reference sequence). CDR3: CSASLGRSETQYF. DNA of the CDR3: TGCAGTGCTAGTCTAGGGAGATCGGAGACCCAGTACTTC.

DNA for the CDR3: TGTGCCAGTAGTATAACTGGGAGGAGCAATCAGCCCCAGCATTTT. Amino acid sequence: CASSITGRSNQPQHF. V is TRBV19 and J is TRBJ1-5; D uncertain. The CDR3 consists of 15 residues. V was pared by 2 bases and J by 1 base, with 9 bases between. Looked up from germline, CDR1 is LNHDA and CDR2 is SQIVND (reference sequence).

Here the CDR3 DNA reads TGTGCCAGCAGCCCCCGGACTAGCGGCCTCCATGAGCAGTTCTTC. Protein product: CASSPRTSGLHEQFF. The chain is built from TRBV7-3 and TRBJ2-1, with 10 bases fitting TRBD2. The ends lost 5 bases at V and 8 bases at J; junction bases unmatched: 9. Germline loops: CDR1 SGHTA, CDR2 FQGTGA. This CDR3 contains 15 residues.

The chain links TRBV27 to TRBJ2-5, with TRBD1 matching 10 bases. The CDR3 runs to 15 residues. CDR1 is MNHEY and CDR2 is SMNVEV in the germline V gene (reference sequence). Germline trimming cut 8 bases from V and 5 bases from J; bases unmatched to any gene: 11. The chain's CDR3 is CASLTRDRGRETQYF. CDR3 bases: TGTGCCAGCCTAACCCGGGACAGGGGCCGGGAGACCCAGTACTTC.

CDR3 loop: CASSPRAGRYQETQYF. CDR3 nucleotides: TGCGCCAGCAGCCCCCGGGCAGGGCGATACCAAGAGACCCAGTACTTC. The chain links TRBV4-3 to TRBJ2-5; TRBD1 is a possible D gene (5 bases). V was pared by 4 bases and J by 0 bases, with 15 bases between. Looked up from germline, CDR1 is LGHNA and CDR2 is YSLEER. This CDR3 spans 16 amino acids.

This chain connects TRBV10-3 to TRBJ2-3, with D perhaps TRBD2 (6 bases). Deletions cut 2 bases from V and 2 bases from J, with 14 bases between. From germline, CDR1 is ENHRY and CDR2 SYGVKD. The CDR3 length is 16 residues. Here the CDR3 reads CAISERGTEPTDTQYF. CDR3 bases: TGTGCCATCAGTGAGCGGGGGACGGAGCCCACAGATACGCAGTATTTT.

This chain links TRBV7-9 with TRBJ2-2, with 7 bases that match TRBD1. Germline CDR1 reads SEHNR; CDR2 reads FQNEAQ (reference sequence). Unmatched junction bases numbered 4, after V lost 3 bases and J lost 0 bases. This CDR3 has 16 amino acids. The DNA for the CDR3 is TGTGCCAGCAGCTTTATTCAGGGGGCGAACACCGGGGAGCTGTTTTTT. Translation: CASSFIQGANTGELFF.

The rearrangement uses TRBV5-1 and TRBJ2-7; D is perhaps TRBD1 (6 bases). Germline V CDR1 and CDR2: SGHRS, YFSETQ. V was clipped by 3 bases and J by 3 bases, with 13 bases between them. The CDR3 runs to 14 residues. The CDR3 coding sequence is TGCGCCAGCAGCTCTGAAATACAGGGCTACGAGCAGTACTTC. It yields the protein CASSSEIQGYEQYF.

The chain uses TRBV2 and TRBJ1-6; TRBD1 is a possible D gene (5 bases). The V gene lost 3 bases and the J gene lost 6 bases, with 15 bases spanning the gap. This CDR3 is 16 amino acids long. Germline V gene lookup returns CDR1 SNHLY and CDR2 FYNNEI. This chain's CDR3 is CASSDPLTASNSPLHF. CDR3 nucleotide sequence: TGTGCCAGCAGTGACCCACTGACAGCCTCTAATTCACCCCTCCACTTT.

The chain uses TRBV28 and TRBJ1-5, with D uncertain. CDR3 size: 18 residues. Germline CDR1 MDHEN, CDR2 SYDVKM. V was pared by 1 base and J by 5 bases, with 21 bases between. CDR3 sequence reads: CASSLSEGLGSLDQPQHF. In DNA, the CDR3 is TGTGCCAGCAGTTTATCGGAGGGCCTCGGGTCGTTGGATCAGCCCCAGCATTTT.

The chain employs TRBV18 and TRBJ2-5; possible D gene TRBD1, 5 bases. The length of the CDR3 is 13 residues. The V end lost 3 bases, the J end lost 3 bases, and 8 bases lay between the germline ends. From germline, CDR1 is KGHSH and CDR2 LQKENI. CDR3 region: CASSPETEETQYF. In nucleotides, the CDR3 is TGTGCCAGCTCACCCGAGACAGAAGAGACCCAGTACTTC.

This chain joins TRBV5-6 and TRBJ2-1; 9 nucleotides align to TRBD2. V shed 4 bases and J 1 base; nucleotides not matched to a gene: 6. This CDR3 comprises 16 residues. CDR1 and CDR2 (germline): SGHDT, YYEEEE. CDR3 bases: TGTGCCAGCAGCCCCGTAGCGGGGGTTTCCTACAATGAGCAGTTCTTC. This codes for CASSPVAGVSYNEQFF.

This clone was counted a few times. This chain connects TRBV3-1 (or the pseudogene TRBV3-2) to TRBJ2-7, with no clear D. This CDR3 region has 14 residues. Trimming removed 6 bases at V and 1 base at J, with 13 bases between. Germline CDR1 is LGHDT and CDR2 is YNNKEL (reference sequence). This chain's CDR3 is CASSFLGTSYEQYF. In DNA, the CDR3 is TGTGCCAGCAGTTTCCTGGGCACGTCCTACGAGCAGTACTTC.

The chain is built from TRBV4-2 and TRBJ1-1; tentatively, D is TRBD1 (6 bases). V was clipped by 4 bases and J by 4 bases, with 13 bases between them. This CDR3 has 14 residues. Germline V gene lookup returns CDR1 LGHNA and CDR2 YNFKEQ. CDR3 coding DNA: TGTGCCAGCAGCCGCAGAACAGGGTCCACTGAAGCTTTCTTT. It codes for CASSRRTGSTEAFF.

The chain is built from TRBV29-1 and TRBJ2-1, with a tentative D call TRBD1 (5 bases). V gave up 7 bases and J gave up 10 bases, with 14 bases separating them. The CDR3 length is 11 residues. Germline CDR1 SQVTM, CDR2 ANQGSEA. The CDR3 DNA is TGCAGCGCTGGGGCTATGGGGGAGCAGTTCTTC. The encoded protein is CSAGAMGEQFF.

This clone was counted between two and nine times. CDR3 in DNA: TGTGCCAGCAGCCCCCGCGGTATCGGCACCGGGGAGCTGTTTTTT. It is translated as CASSPRGIGTGELFF. The rearrangement joins TRBV5-8 to TRBJ2-2; no definite D call. Germline CDR1 is SGHTS and CDR2 is YDEGEE. The CDR3 extends over 15 amino acids. V was pared by 4 bases and J by 4 bases, with 14 bases between.

CDR3 coding DNA: TGTGCCAGCAGCCCCATAGCGGGAGGGCCCTCCGAGCAGTACTTC. The encoded protein is CASSPIAGGPSEQYF. This rearrangement joins TRBV9 to TRBJ2-7, with 11 positions matching TRBD2. Germline V lookup: CDR1 SGDLS, CDR2 YYNGEE. The trim removed 4 bases at V and 6 bases at J, leaving 9 bases unmatched. The CDR3 runs 15 residues.

The chain links TRBV6-5 to TRBJ1-3, with TRBD1 as a possible D gene (5 bases). This CDR3 spans 13 amino acids. Germline CDR1 and CDR2: MNHEY and SVGAGI. V gave up 10 bases and J gave up 0 bases, with 10 bases separating them. The CDR3 coding sequence is TGTGCCATCAGGGCCTTCTCTGGAAACACCATATATTTT. The encoded protein is CAIRAFSGNTIYF.

The chain couples TRBV7-2 to TRBJ2-6; the D is unclear. This CDR3 has 15 amino acids. CDR1 and CDR2 (germline): SGHTA, FQGNSA. V lost 4 bases to trimming and J lost 1 base, with 8 bases between them. As DNA, the CDR3 is TGTGCCAGCAGCTACCCCAGTTCTGGGGCCAACGTCCTGACTTTC. Protein product: CASSYPSSGANVLTF.

The chain is built from TRBV28 and TRBJ2-5; 10 bases line up with TRBD1. The CDR3 runs to 15 residues. The germline V gene has CDR1 MDHEN and CDR2 SYDVKM. The V and J ends lost 5 bases and 6 bases, in that order; junction bases with no gene match: 9. CDR3 DNA sequence: TGTGCCAGCAGTCCCACGGGACAGGGGACGAAGACCCAGTACTTC. The encoded protein is CASSPTGQGTKTQYF.

This clone showed up just once. The chain carries TRBV28 and TRBJ2-3; D is perhaps TRBD1 (6 bases). The CDR3 has 16 amino acids. Between the trimmed V and J ends, which lost 1 base and 0 bases, there was a span of 11 bases. Per germline, CDR1 MDHEN and CDR2 SYDVKM. The CDR3: CASSLFGDKSTDTQYF. The CDR3 coding sequence is TGTGCCAGCAGTTTATTTGGGGACAAAAGCACAGATACGCAGTATTTT.

The chain links TRBV6-5 to TRBJ2-3, with 15 bases identical to TRBD2. This CDR3 region has 15 residues. Germline CDR1 reads MNHEY; CDR2 reads SVGAGI. V shed 8 bases, J shed 4 bases, and the junction held 4 bases outside the gene matches. Here the CDR3 reads CASRTSGGGPDTQYF. In DNA form, the CDR3 reads TGTGCCAGCCGGACTAGCGGGGGGGGCCCAGATACGCAGTATTTT.

V usage is TRBV9 and J usage is TRBJ2-1; possible D gene TRBD2, 6 bases. Germline-derived CDR1 and CDR2 are SGDLS and YYNGEE. The V end lost 3 bases, the J end lost 0 bases, and 10 bases lay between the germline ends. This CDR3 is built from 15 residues. Here the CDR3 DNA reads TGTGCCAGCAGCGGGGACTGGAGCTCCTACAATGAGCAGTTCTTC. It translates to CASSGDWSSYNEQFF.

V is TRBV7-2 and J is TRBJ2-5, with 12 positions matching TRBD2. CDR3 size: 16 residues. V shed 1 base and J 2 bases; nucleotides not matched to a gene: 2. Germline CDR1 reads SGHTA; CDR2 reads FQGNSA. CDR3 residues: CASSLGLAGAQETQYF. The CDR3, as DNA: TGTGCCAGCAGCTTAGGACTAGCGGGGGCGCAAGAGACCCAGTACTTC.

The CDR3 nucleotides are TGTGCCAGCAGCCAAGATCCCGCAGGGGTCCTGTTTAGGTTCTTC. Encoded protein: CASSQDPAGVLFRFF. The chain combines TRBV3-1 (or the pseudogene TRBV3-2) with TRBJ2-1, with D tentatively TRBD1 (6 bases). This CDR3 is 15 amino acids long. In germline, CDR1 is LGHDT, CDR2 YNNKEL (reference sequence). V was trimmed by 0 bases and J by 15 bases, leaving 21 bases between them.

The V gene is TRBV28, the J gene TRBJ1-6; 9 positions match TRBD1. CDR1 is MDHEN and CDR2 is SYDVKM in the germline V gene. Trimming took 6 bases from V and 10 from J; bases not matched to a gene: 7. This CDR3 has 14 residues. The CDR3 loop is CASSRGQGSSPLHF. The CDR3 DNA sequence: TGTGCCAGCAGCCGGGGACAGGGTAGCTCACCCCTCCACTTT.

This chain joins TRBV7-2 and TRBJ2-1; 11 bases fit TRBD1. Trimming took 5 bases from V and 7 from J; bases not matched to a gene: 13. The CDR3 is 17 amino acids. The germline gives CDR1 SGHTA, CDR2 FQGNSA. The CDR3 sequence: CASSPLEWDRGENEQFF. CDR3 in DNA: TGTGCCAGCAGCCCTCTTGAGTGGGACAGGGGGGAGAATGAGCAGTTCTTC.

The rearrangement links TRBV27 to TRBJ1-2; the match to TRBD1 covers 7 bases. J gave up 7 bases and V 0 bases, and 14 bases lay outside the gene matches. Germline V lookup: CDR1 MNHEY, CDR2 SMNVEV (reference sequence). This CDR3 is built from 17 residues. CDR3: CASSLSGAYDRASGYTF. The CDR3 region has the DNA TGTGCCAGCAGTTTATCGGGAGCTTATGACAGGGCTAGTGGCTACACCTTC.

The chain has TRBV5-4 and TRBJ2-1, with a possible D match to TRBD1 (6 bases). The germline V gene encodes CDR1 SGHNT and CDR2 YYREEE (reference sequence). This CDR3 contains 15 residues. Trimming left V 0 bases short and J 9 bases short, with 16 bases between. The CDR3 sequence: CASSLDRVGVGEQFF. In DNA, the CDR3 is TGTGCCAGCAGCTTGGACAGGGTAGGCGTGGGTGAGCAGTTCTTC.